This T cell receptor beta chain was sequenced in a study of T cells in Graves' hyperthyroidism and ophthalmopathy. The V gene's germline CDR1 is MNHNS and CDR2 SASEGT. This CDR3 is built from 15 residues. Losses at the gene ends were 5 bases for V and 2 bases for J; bases not matched to a gene: 7. Using RNA transcripts as the source, TCR beta CDR3 regions were amplified. When the TCR CDR3 underwent first-round RT-PCR, the HTBI primer set was used. TCRdb independently ran MiXCR on the multiplex PCR reads; one entry per CDR3 protein. This table has hundreds of thousands of distinct CDR3 sequences, less than 25% appearing once. This clonotype was counted ten times or more.

This sequence was found in a man in his thirties or forties with Graves' ophthalmopathy. V and J are TRBV6-1 and TRBJ2-5; 8 positions agree with TRBD1. The specimen sequenced was blood. CDR3 in amino acids: CASSKYRDRQETQYF. The CDR3 DNA follows: TGTGCCAGCAGTAAATATCGGGACAGGCAAGAGACCCAGTACTTC.